These 5 T cell receptor beta chains came from one sample sequenced in a study of T cells in Graves' hyperthyroidism and ophthalmopathy. Amplified TCR beta CDR3 regions came from RNA transcripts. TCR CDR3 underwent first-round RT-PCR with the HTBI primer set. TCRdb called the multiplex PCR reads again in MiXCR, with one record for every CDR3 protein. The sample carries 550,000 to 600,000 distinct CDR3 sequences, 12% to 15% recorded once. Material: blood. These receptors originate from a young woman with Graves' ophthalmopathy.

The V gene is TRBV6-5, the J gene TRBJ1-2; 8 nucleotides match TRBD1. The V and J ends lost 2 bases and 6 bases, in that order; junction bases with no gene match: 14. Germline assignment: CDR1 MNHEY and CDR2 SVGAGI. The CDR3 length is 17 residues. CDR3 in amino acids: CASSYQLGQGEADGYTF. DNA for the CDR3: TGTGCCAGCAGTTACCAATTAGGACAGGGAGAGGCGGATGGCTACACCTTC.

The chain is built from TRBV6-2 or TRBV6-3 and TRBJ2-3; TRBD2 matches at 15 bases. The germline gives CDR1 MNHEY, CDR2 SVGEGT. Trimming took 3 bases from V and 6 from J; bases not matched to a gene: 7. The CDR3 runs 17 residues. CDR3 region: CASSYRTSGRASDTQYF. The CDR3 region has the DNA TGTGCCAGCAGTTATCGGACTAGCGGGAGGGCCTCGGATACGCAGTATTTT.

This chain joins TRBV4-1 and TRBJ2-2; 9 bases match TRBD2. CDR3 size: 17 residues. Per germline, CDR1 MGHRA and CDR2 YSYEKL. V shed 2 bases and J 7 bases; nucleotides not matched to a gene: 11. The CDR3 sequence is CASSQRTSEVKVGELFF. For the CDR3, the DNA is TGCGCCAGCAGCCAACGGACTAGCGAAGTTAAGGTCGGGGAGCTGTTTTTT.

This clonotype was observed at least ten times. This rearrangement joins TRBV7-3 to TRBJ2-2; TRBD1 might be the D (5 bases). V lost 1 base to trimming and J lost 5 bases, with 11 bases between them. The CDR3 spans 15 residues. The germline CDR1 and CDR2 sequences are SGHTA and FQGTGA. CDR3 coding DNA: TGTGCCAGCAGCTTAAGACAGCCAGAAACCGGGGAGCTGTTTTTT. It translates to CASSLRQPETGELFF.

The table lists this clonotype with many counts. The chain has TRBV27 and TRBJ2-4, with TRBD1 identical over 9 bases. The CDR3 has 15 amino acids. The germline V gene encodes CDR1 MNHEY and CDR2 SMNVEV (reference sequence). Losses at the gene ends were 4 bases for V and 8 bases for J; bases not matched to a gene: 9. The DNA for the CDR3 is TGTGCCAGCAGTTCCTACAGGGGGCTTAGGGACATTCAGTACTTC. Its protein product is CASSSYRGLRDIQYF.